These 28 T cell receptor beta chains were all obtained from the same sample, sequenced in a study of blood T cell repertoires in COVID-19. The assay was immunoSEQ multiplex PCR, and TCRdb's table has in-frame clones only and misses some. The sample contains 410,000 or so clones, roughly 85% of which appear only once. Sequencing input: peripheral blood. These receptors originate from a woman in her 30s with active or convalescent COVID-19.

V and J are TRBV5-1 and TRBJ1-1, with D perhaps matching TRBD1 (5 bases). The length of the CDR3 is 14 residues. Germline V gives CDR1 SGHRS, CDR2 YFSETQ. Trimming shortened V by 4 bases and J by 4 bases, and 14 bases separated the two germline ends. The CDR3 DNA reads TGCGCCAGCAGCCTCCGGGGGTCGGGCACTGAAGCTTTCTTT. Protein: CASSLRGSGTEAFF.

The V call is TRBV11-2, the J call TRBJ1-2; weak D call: TRBD1 (6 bases). Germline CDR1 reads SGHAT; CDR2 reads FQNNGV. The length of the CDR3 is 14 residues. Trimming cost V 5 bases and J 7 bases, with 17 bases left between them. The CDR3 loop reads CASSPSDRLSGYTF. CDR3 bases: TGTGCCAGCAGCCCAAGCGACAGGCTATCTGGCTACACCTTC.

This chain connects TRBV2 to TRBJ2-7; D call uncertain. V lost 7 bases, J lost 6 bases, and 16 bases lay in between. The germline CDR1 and CDR2 sequences are SNHLY and FYNNEI. The CDR3 spans 13 residues. This chain's CDR3 is CASKVQQFPEQYF. The CDR3 DNA reads as TGTGCCAGCAAGGTACAGCAGTTCCCCGAGCAGTACTTC.

J is TRBJ2-7 and V is TRBV13; D might be TRBD2 (6 bases). Germline CDR1 is PRHDT and CDR2 is FYEKMQ (reference sequence). CDR3 length equals 16 residues. Trimming took off 0 bases at V and 6 bases at J, with 18 bases between the two ends. CDR3 in amino acids: CASSLGSAEGYGEQYF. The CDR3 coding sequence is TGTGCCAGCAGCTTAGGTTCTGCGGAGGGCTATGGCGAGCAGTACTTC. Drawing the rest from reference TRBV13 and TRBJ2-7, the complete variable domain is AAGVIQSPRHLIKEKRETATLKCYPIPRHDTVYWYQQGPGQDPQFLISFYEKMQSDKGSIPDRFSAQQFSDYHSELNMSSLELGDSALYFCASSLGSAEGYGEQYFGPGTRLTVT.

The V call is TRBV9, the J call TRBJ2-1; 9 nucleotides line up with TRBD2. The CDR3 is made up of 15 amino acids. CDR1 and CDR2 from the germline V gene are SGDLS and YYNGEE. V lost 4 bases and J lost 3; bases outside the gene matches: 5. This CDR3 reads CASSSEREDYNEQFF. The CDR3 DNA follows: TGTGCCAGCAGCTCAGAGCGGGAGGACTACAATGAGCAGTTCTTC.

The genes are TRBV19 and TRBJ2-5, with 11 nucleotides matching TRBD1. Germline lookup yields CDR1 LNHDA and CDR2 SQIVND (reference sequence). This CDR3 region has 16 residues. The junction had 2 bases not matched to a gene; V was cut back by 1 base and J by 1 base. The CDR3 sequence: CASSIGDRGIQETQYF. The CDR3, as DNA: TGTGCCAGTAGTATAGGGGACAGGGGGATCCAAGAGACCCAGTACTTC.

This clone turned up a few times. The genes are TRBV18 and TRBJ2-5, with a tentative D call TRBD2 (7 bases). Germline loops: CDR1 KGHSH, CDR2 LQKENI. CDR3 length: 14 residues. With 3 bases removed from V and 4 bases from J, the gap between germline ends came to 12 bases. The CDR3 is CASSPTRGAETQYF. The CDR3 bases are TGTGCCAGCTCACCCACCCGGGGGGCAGAGACCCAGTACTTC.

This sequence joins TRBV18 and TRBJ1-5; D possibly corresponds to TRBD1 (6 bases). In germline, CDR1 is KGHSH, CDR2 LQKENI. The ends were cut back, 4 bases at V and 0 bases at J, with 10 bases in the middle. This CDR3 has 15 amino acids. The CDR3 DNA is TGTGCCAGCTCACTGGACAGATATAGCAATCAGCCCCAGCATTTT. It translates to CASSLDRYSNQPQHF.

This chain joins TRBV7-2 and TRBJ2-1; 11 bases align to TRBD2. CDR3 length: 15 amino acids. Trimming at V came to 8 bases and at J to 8 bases, leaving 11 bases not matched to a gene. Looked up from germline, CDR1 is SGHTA and CDR2 is FQGNSA. For the CDR3, the DNA is TGTGCCAGCCGGCTAGCTAGCGGGAGGCCAGATGAGCAGTTCTTC. Its translation: CASRLASGRPDEQFF.

The chain joins TRBV5-1 to TRBJ2-7; weak D call: TRBD2 (5 bases). The CDR3 has 13 residues. Between the trimmed V and J ends, which lost 5 bases and 2 bases, there was a span of 11 bases. The germline V gene encodes CDR1 SGHRS and CDR2 YFSETQ. CDR3 coding DNA: TGCGCCAGCAGTCGGGAATTGACCTACGAGCAGTACTTC. Its protein is CASSRELTYEQYF.

The chain uses TRBV25-1 and TRBJ1-4; TRBD1 aligns across 9 bases. Germline CDR1 is MGHDK and CDR2 is SYGVNS. The CDR3 contains 14 residues. After removal of 4 bases from V and 10 bases from J, the junction contained 7 bases not matched to a gene. CDR3 nucleotides: TGTGCCAGCAGTGTCGGGACAGGGTTTGCAAAACTGTTTTTT. Protein sequence: CASSVGTGFAKLFF.

This clone was recorded a few times. This chain links TRBV5-4 with TRBJ2-4; 7 bases line up with TRBD1. Germline V gene lookup returns CDR1 SGHNT and CDR2 YYREEE (reference sequence). J was trimmed by 9 bases and V by 3 bases; bases with no gene match: 9. The CDR3 covers 14 residues. The chain's CDR3 is CASSSTGDRGIQYF. In DNA, the CDR3 is TGTGCCAGCAGCTCCACAGGGGACCGGGGCATTCAGTACTTC.

This chain uses TRBV6-5 with TRBJ1-5, with 10 bases lining up with TRBD1. The CDR3 extends over 15 amino acids. Germline V gene lookup returns CDR1 MNHEY and CDR2 SVGAGI. The ends lost 7 bases at V and 6 bases at J; junction bases unmatched: 9. CDR3 DNA sequence: TGTGCCAGCACTATGGACAGGGGGGGGAGTCAGCCCCAGCATTTT. It is translated as CASTMDRGGSQPQHF.

V is TRBV7-9 and J is TRBJ1-4; D is unresolved. The CDR3 spans 15 residues. V shed 5 bases and J shed 1 base, with 11 bases lying between them. The germline gives CDR1 SEHNR, CDR2 FQNEAQ (reference sequence). CDR3 residues: CASSRDGGTNEKLFF. As DNA, the CDR3 is TGTGCCAGCAGCCGGGATGGCGGAACTAATGAAAAACTGTTTTTT.

The V and J genes are TRBV19 and TRBJ2-5; 10 bases align to TRBD1. V gave up 4 bases and J gave up 6 bases; unmatched junction bases: 14. Germline V lookup: CDR1 LNHDA, CDR2 SQIVND (reference sequence). This CDR3 has 17 residues. The CDR3 reads CASSSLYDRGRDKTQYF. The DNA for the CDR3 is TGTGCCAGTAGTAGCCTGTACGACAGGGGGCGCGATAAGACCCAGTACTTC.

In this sample, this clone turned up a few times. The V gene is TRBV7-2, the J gene TRBJ2-7; unclear D gene. With 2 bases removed from V and 3 bases from J, the gap between germline ends came to 14 bases. The germline V gene has CDR1 SGHTA and CDR2 FQGNSA. The length of the CDR3 is 15 residues. CDR3 sequence reads: CASSLYSVLSYEQYF. The CDR3 DNA reads as TGTGCCAGCAGCTTATATTCGGTACTGAGCTACGAGCAGTACTTC. The full variable domain, in which reference TRBV7-2 and TRBJ2-7 provide the parts outside the CDR3, is GAGVSQSPSNKVTEKGKDVELRCDPISGHTALYWYRQSLGQGLEFLIYFQGNSAPDKSGLPSDRFSAERTGGSVSTLTIQRTQQEDSAVYLCASSLYSVLSYEQYFGPGTRLTVT.

V usage is TRBV6-5 and J usage is TRBJ2-7; 7 bases match TRBD2. Losses at the gene ends were 8 bases for V and 1 base for J; bases not matched to a gene: 8. Germline V lookup: CDR1 MNHEY, CDR2 SVGAGI. CDR3 length: 14 residues. The CDR3 loop reads CASGLGFMSYEQYF. CDR3 coding DNA: TGTGCCAGCGGACTAGGGTTCATGTCCTACGAGCAGTACTTC.

The chain is built from TRBV10-3 and TRBJ2-5, with TRBD2 identical over 14 bases. The CDR3 runs to 16 residues. Germline CDR1 is ENHRY and CDR2 is SYGVKD. Trimming cost V 4 bases and J 5 bases; bases outside gene matches: 6. The CDR3: CAISARLAGGPETQYF. CDR3 coding DNA: TGTGCCATCAGTGCCCGACTAGCGGGGGGGCCCGAGACCCAGTACTTC.

The chain combines TRBV3-1 (or the pseudogene TRBV3-2) with TRBJ2-5, with 13 bases lining up with TRBD2. Per germline, CDR1 LGHDT and CDR2 YNNKEL (reference sequence). There are 18 residues in the CDR3. Losses at the gene ends were 2 bases for V and 0 bases for J; bases not matched to a gene: 6. The CDR3 DNA is TGTGCCAGCAGCCAAACCTTGGGACTAGCGGGAAACCAAGAGACCCAGTACTTC. Residues: CASSQTLGLAGNQETQYF.

This chain joins TRBV2 and TRBJ1-3, with D possibly matching TRBD1 (5 bases). The V and J ends lost 5 bases and 0 bases respectively, with 11 bases between them. The CDR3 consists of 15 residues. The V gene's germline CDR1 is SNHLY and CDR2 FYNNEI. The CDR3 loop reads CASSLDTVSGNTIYF. The CDR3 nucleotides read TGTGCCAGCAGTCTGGACACCGTCTCTGGAAACACCATATATTTT.

This clone appeared once. The V and J genes are TRBV7-9 and TRBJ1-1; D might be TRBD1 (6 bases). In germline, CDR1 is SEHNR, CDR2 FQNEAQ (reference sequence). The V end lost 1 base, the J end lost 1 base, and 16 bases lay between the germline ends. The CDR3 runs 17 residues. CDR3 nucleotides: TGTGCCAGCAGCTTAGTGGTACACAGGGCCTCGAACACTGAAGCTTTCTTT. Translating gives CASSLVVHRASNTEAFF.

The CDR3 sequence is CASSLTSGGPFYEQYF. The CDR3 bases are TGCGCCAGCAGCTTGACTAGCGGGGGACCCTTTTACGAGCAGTACTTC. The V gene is TRBV5-1, the J gene TRBJ2-7; 11 bases align to TRBD2. Germline V gene sequence: CDR1 SGHRS, CDR2 YFSETQ. The CDR3 has 16 residues. Losses at the gene ends were 1 base for V and 4 bases for J; bases not matched to a gene: 7.

This clone has just a few counts. The genes are TRBV6-5 and TRBJ2-1, with 9 bases aligning to TRBD2. V was clipped by 7 bases and J by 6 bases; unmatched bases: 10. CDR3 length: 15 residues. Looked up from germline, CDR1 is MNHEY and CDR2 is SVGAGI. The CDR3 loop is CASMTASGGSNEQFF. In nucleotides, the CDR3 is TGTGCCAGCATGACAGCGAGCGGGGGGTCCAATGAGCAGTTCTTC.

The chain uses TRBV5-1 and TRBJ2-7; 9 bases agree with TRBD1. The CDR3 totals 15 residues. Unmatched junction bases numbered 4, after V lost 0 bases and J lost 3 bases. Per germline, CDR1 SGHRS and CDR2 YFSETQ. CDR3 DNA: TGCGCCAGCAGCTTGGCGGGACAGGGTTTCTACGAGCAGTACTTC. Its protein is CASSLAGQGFYEQYF.

The rearrangement uses TRBV7-2 and TRBJ1-5; D gene ambiguous. Germline-derived CDR1 and CDR2 are SGHTA and FQGNSA. The CDR3 totals 16 residues. V lost 1 base and J 2 bases, leaving 12 bases between the germline ends. CDR3 region: CASSLGAGLGNQPQHF. Written as DNA, the CDR3 is TGTGCCAGCAGCTTAGGGGCAGGTTTGGGCAATCAGCCCCAGCATTTT.

V and J are TRBV19 and TRBJ2-7; 9 bases line up with TRBD1. The germline gives CDR1 LNHDA, CDR2 SQIVND (reference sequence). V lost 3 bases and J lost 12; bases outside the gene matches: 6. CDR3 length equals 12 residues. In DNA form, the CDR3 reads TGTGCCAGTAGTATTAAACAGGGGGCGCCGTACTTC. Translation: CASSIKQGAPYF. Filled out from reference TRBV19 and TRBJ2-7, the complete variable domain reads DGGITQSPKYLFRKEGQNVTLSCEQNLNHDAMYWYRQDPGQGLRLIYYSQIVNDFQKGDIAEGYSVSREKKESFPLTVTSAQKNPTAFYLCASSIKQGAPYFGPGTRLTVT.

CDR3 sequence: CASSSTRDRVYNEQFF. The DNA of the CDR3 is TGTGCCAGCAGCTCGACCCGGGACAGGGTGTACAATGAGCAGTTCTTC. This rearrangement joins TRBV7-9 to TRBJ2-1, with TRBD1 matching 9 bases. With 4 bases clipped from V and 4 bases from J, the junction kept 8 bases outside the gene matches. The CDR3 consists of 16 residues. Germline V gene sequence: CDR1 SEHNR, CDR2 FQNEAQ (reference sequence).

The genes are TRBV6-5 and TRBJ1-2, with D perhaps matching TRBD1 (5 bases). This CDR3 comprises 13 residues. V was shortened by 0 bases and J by 4 bases, with 6 bases between the two germline ends. The germline gives CDR1 MNHEY, CDR2 SVGAGI. CDR3 in DNA: TGTGCCAGCAGTTACTCCAGGGCCTATGGCTACACCTTC. Its translation: CASSYSRAYGYTF.